The source of this TCR beta chain is a study of T cell responses to AZD1222 COVID-19 vaccine. Profiled with immunoSEQ multiplex PCR; TCRdb holds only in-frame clones, not every one. In the table there are over 70,000 clones, around 90% of which are singletons. Broader study findings: As reported, nearly half of all spike-specific TCRs target variant regions that are unmutated. Only a handful of AZD1222 recipients were seropositive at baseline. Distributed over spike, vaccine-associated CD4 TCRs predominated at 160-218 and 743-854. Rises in breadth and depth of Spike-specific TCRs came after two AZD1222 doses.

As for this clone: Its matching antigen is unknown.

This sequence originates from an adult in good health. The specimen was peripheral blood, collected on day 0 of MenACWY control vaccination.

The CDR3 DNA follows: TGTGCCAGCAGCTTAGACCCTCAGGGTAATCAGCCCCAGCATTTT. Encoded protein: CASSLDPQGNQPQHF. The chain uses TRBV7-6 and TRBJ1-5, with a possible D match to TRBD1 (5 bases). Trimming left V 1 base short and J 4 bases short, with 11 bases between. The CDR3 runs to 15 residues. The V gene's germline CDR1 is SGHVS and CDR2 FNYEAQ. The full variable domain, its missing parts supplied by reference TRBV7-6 and TRBJ1-5, is GAGVSQSPRYKVTKRGQDVALRCDPISGHVSLYWYRQALGQGPEFLTYFNYEAQQDKSGLPNDRFSAERPEGSISTLTIQRTEQRDSAMYRCASSLDPQGNQPQHFGDGTRLSIL.